This T cell receptor beta chain was recorded in a study of cytomegalovirus exposure and HLA in healthy donors. As concerns this clone: Its target is unknown.

The study's findings and limits: Across donors, most TCRs were seen rarely, yet some public ones were widespread.

This PCR relied on a set of 60 Vbeta primers and 13 Jbeta primers. Only in-frame clones appear in the TCRdb table, and some are missing; sequencing was by immunoSEQ multiplex PCR. The sample has about 160,000 clones, roughly 76% seen once. The CDR3 sequence is 15 residues long. The genes are TRBV21-1 and TRBJ1-5. TRBV21-1 is a pseudogene segment. The sample consisted of PBMCs. The sequence was collected from a man aged 60-69 years in good health and CMV-seronegative. CDR3 sequence reads: CASFFHRDAGQPQHF. For the CDR3, the DNA is TGTGCCAGCTTTTTCCATCGGGATGCGGGTCAGCCCCAGCATTTT.